Included here is one TCR beta chain sequence, with context. Its antigen is still unknown. Base qualities were left out, and no much larger clone turns up one base away. Another Seattle source contributed samples from volunteer blood donors who had recovered from COVID-19. The collaborating institutions used their own protocols to collect whole blood in K2EDTA tubes. Collaborator samples were shipped for TCRbeta analysis as frozen whole blood, isolated PBMCs, or DNA extracted from either sample type. The immunoSEQ Assay, a bias-controlled multiplex PCR, was used to amplify TCRbeta CDR3 regions from genomic DNA. The original pipeline was this. Nucleated cell counts per sample were estimated from amplification of reference gene primers within the assay. To quantify the absolute abundance of each unique TCRbeta CDR3 rearrangement, sequence reads were collapsed and filtered. Productive Simpson clonality was computed per sample as the square root of Simpson's diversity index over productive rearrangements. TCRdb retrieved this table from immuneACCESS and kept in-frame rearrangements only. Not all clones are present; in checked studies, unresolved V genes account for under half, and no reason is known for the remainder. The V and J calls and clone size come from that table; D and trimming were worked out from the DNA. This sample has 280,000 or so clones in its table, and 80% to 90% of those were observed once. Roughly 9.4% of the sample belongs to the ten largest clones.

The record originates from a study of blood T cell repertoires in COVID-19 (TCRdb year 2020). Describing the broader study: Samples from collaborators originated in the United States, Italy and Spain and spanned both the acute and convalescent phases of COVID-19. The prospective study material was composed of cDNA or gDNA derived from T cells, B-cell-depleted T cells, or PBMCs. The dataset comprised deeply sampled blood TCRbeta repertoires from subjects exposed to, actively infected with, or recovered from COVID-19. The repertoires were released in a freely available public database intended as a resource for research on the immune response to SARS-CoV-2. Samples came from the ongoing ImmuneRACE study (first 160 participants) plus 1,254 subjects from 6 global collaborators. Sample metadata almost always included a de-identified subject ID, COVID-19 status, age in years and sex. Where available, HLA class I and class II types were taken from metadata supplied by the sample provider and were not determined by assay-based typing. Overall study results and their limits: The amount of clinical and demographic metadata varied by source and participant and was provided uncurated.

The receptor was derived from a woman aged 50 to 60 who had recovered from COVID-19. Sequenced material: peripheral blood.

The CDR3 has the sequence CASSLVRTRGANEQFF. The DNA reads as follows: TGTGCCAGCAGTTTGGTAAGGACTAGGGGGGCCAATGAGCAGTTCTTC. The V and J segments used are TRBV28 and TRBJ2-1, and perhaps TRBD2 as D gene, on 7 matching bases. CDR1 is given as MDHEN and CDR2 as SYDVKM, both from the germline V gene. The junction carries 18 bases between V and J, which are trimmed by 3 bases and 6 bases respectively. The CDR3 contains 16 residues, cysteine and phenylalanine counted. Only the CDR3 region is kept as DNA, spanning 48 bases read in frame from base 1.